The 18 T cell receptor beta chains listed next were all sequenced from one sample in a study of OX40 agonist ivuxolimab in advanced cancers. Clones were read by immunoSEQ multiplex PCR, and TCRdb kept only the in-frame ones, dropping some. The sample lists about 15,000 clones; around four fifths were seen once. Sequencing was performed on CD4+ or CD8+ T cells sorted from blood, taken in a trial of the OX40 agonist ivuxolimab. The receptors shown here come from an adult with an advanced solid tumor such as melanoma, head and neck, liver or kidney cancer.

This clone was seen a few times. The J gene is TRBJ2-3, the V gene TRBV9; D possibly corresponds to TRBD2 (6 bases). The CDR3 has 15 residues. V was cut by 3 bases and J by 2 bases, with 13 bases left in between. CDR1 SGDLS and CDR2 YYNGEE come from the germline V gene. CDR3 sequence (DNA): TGTGCCAGCAGCGGGACTACGTCCCTCACAGATACGCAGTATTTT. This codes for CASSGTTSLTDTQYF.

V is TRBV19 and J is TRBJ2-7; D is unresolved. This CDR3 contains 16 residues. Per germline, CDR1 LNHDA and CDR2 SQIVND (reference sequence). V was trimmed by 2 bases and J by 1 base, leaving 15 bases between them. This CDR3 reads CASSIRSPHGSYEQYF. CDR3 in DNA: TGTGCCAGTAGTATAAGGTCCCCTCATGGGTCCTACGAGCAGTACTTC.

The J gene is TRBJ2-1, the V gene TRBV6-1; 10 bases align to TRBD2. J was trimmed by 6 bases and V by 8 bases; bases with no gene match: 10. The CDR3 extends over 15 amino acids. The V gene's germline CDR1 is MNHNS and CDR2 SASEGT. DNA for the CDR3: TGTGCCAGCGGACTCTCTAGCGGGAGTAGCAATGAGCAGTTCTTC. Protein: CASGLSSGSSNEQFF.

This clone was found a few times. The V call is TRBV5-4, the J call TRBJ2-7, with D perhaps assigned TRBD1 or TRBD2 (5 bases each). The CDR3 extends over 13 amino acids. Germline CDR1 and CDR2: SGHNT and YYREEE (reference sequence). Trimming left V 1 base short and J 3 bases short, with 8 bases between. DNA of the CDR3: TGTGCCAGCAGCTTGCTGGGGGACTACGAGCAGTACTTC. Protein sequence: CASSLLGDYEQYF.

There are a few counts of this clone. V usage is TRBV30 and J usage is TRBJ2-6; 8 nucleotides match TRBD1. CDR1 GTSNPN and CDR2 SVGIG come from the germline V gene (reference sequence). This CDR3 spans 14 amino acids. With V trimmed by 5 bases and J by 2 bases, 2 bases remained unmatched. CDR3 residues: CAWQGAAGANVLTF. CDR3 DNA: TGTGCCTGGCAGGGGGCAGCTGGGGCCAACGTCCTGACTTTC.

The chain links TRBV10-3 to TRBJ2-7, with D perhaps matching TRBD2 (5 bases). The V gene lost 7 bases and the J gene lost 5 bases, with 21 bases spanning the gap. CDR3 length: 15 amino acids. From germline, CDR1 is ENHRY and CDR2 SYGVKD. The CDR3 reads CAITEGLALAHEQYF. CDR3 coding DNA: TGTGCCATCACCGAGGGATTAGCCCTAGCCCACGAGCAGTACTTC.

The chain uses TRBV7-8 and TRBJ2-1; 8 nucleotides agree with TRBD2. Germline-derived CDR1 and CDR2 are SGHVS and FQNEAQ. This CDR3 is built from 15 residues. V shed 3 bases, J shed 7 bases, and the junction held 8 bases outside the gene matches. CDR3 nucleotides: TGTGCCAGCAGCTTTCTCGCGGGGGGCGGGAATGAGCAGTTCTTC. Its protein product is CASSFLAGGGNEQFF.

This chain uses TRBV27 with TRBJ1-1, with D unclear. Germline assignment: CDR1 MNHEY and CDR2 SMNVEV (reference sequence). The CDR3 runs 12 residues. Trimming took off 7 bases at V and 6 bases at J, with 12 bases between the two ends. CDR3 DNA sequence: TGTGCCAGCAAAGGAGTCACCTCTGAAGCTTTCTTT. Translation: CASKGVTSEAFF.

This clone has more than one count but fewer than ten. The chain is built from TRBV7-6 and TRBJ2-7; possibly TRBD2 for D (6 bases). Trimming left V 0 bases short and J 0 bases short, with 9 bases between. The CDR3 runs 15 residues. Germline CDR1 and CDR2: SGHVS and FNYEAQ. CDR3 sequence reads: CASSLAEGYSYEQYF. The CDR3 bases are TGTGCCAGCAGCTTAGCGGAGGGCTACTCCTACGAGCAGTACTTC. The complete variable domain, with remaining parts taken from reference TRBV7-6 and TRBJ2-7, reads GAGVSQSPRYKVTKRGQDVALRCDPISGHVSLYWYRQALGQGPEFLTYFNYEAQQDKSGLPNDRFSAERPEGSISTLTIQRTEQRDSAMYRCASSLAEGYSYEQYFGPGTRLTVT.

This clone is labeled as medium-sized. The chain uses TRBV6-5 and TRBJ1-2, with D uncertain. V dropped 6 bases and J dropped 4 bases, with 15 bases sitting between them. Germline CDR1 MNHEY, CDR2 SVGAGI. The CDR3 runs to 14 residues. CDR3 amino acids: CASSPVEDLYGYTF. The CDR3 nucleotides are TGTGCCAGCAGCCCGGTAGAGGACCTCTATGGCTACACCTTC.

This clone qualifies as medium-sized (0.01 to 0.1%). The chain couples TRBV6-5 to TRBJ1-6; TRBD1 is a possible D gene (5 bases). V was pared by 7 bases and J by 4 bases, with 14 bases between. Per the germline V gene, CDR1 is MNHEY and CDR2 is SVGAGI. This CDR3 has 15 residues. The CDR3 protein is CASTLGREYNSPLHF. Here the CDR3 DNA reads TGTGCCAGCACCCTGGGCAGGGAGTATAATTCACCCCTCCACTTT.

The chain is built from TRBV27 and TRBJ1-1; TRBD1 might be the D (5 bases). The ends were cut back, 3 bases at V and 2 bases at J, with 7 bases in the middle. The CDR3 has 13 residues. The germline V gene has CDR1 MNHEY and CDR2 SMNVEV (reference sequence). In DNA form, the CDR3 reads TGTGCCAGCAGTTTCGGGGGTAACACTGAAGCTTTCTTT. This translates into CASSFGGNTEAFF.

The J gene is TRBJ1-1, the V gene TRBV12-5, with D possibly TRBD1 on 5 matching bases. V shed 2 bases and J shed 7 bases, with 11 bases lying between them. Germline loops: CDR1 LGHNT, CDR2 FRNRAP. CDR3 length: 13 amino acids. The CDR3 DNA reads TGTGCTAGTGGTTTGTTCAGGGTTGATGAAGCTTTCTTT. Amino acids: CASGLFRVDEAFF.

CDR3 nucleotide sequence: TGTGCCAGCAGCAAGCTCCGGACAGGGGATTTTAACTATGGCTACACCTTC. This sequence encodes CASSKLRTGDFNYGYTF. This chain connects TRBV21-1 to TRBJ1-2; the table names TRBD1, a call not compared with the DNA. TRBV21-1 represents a pseudogene. The CDR3 runs 17 residues.

Here the CDR3 reads CASSLAPRQNMNTEAFF. CDR3 in DNA: TGTGCCAGCAGCTTAGCCCCTAGACAAAACATGAACACTGAAGCTTTCTTT. The chain recombines TRBV7-6 with TRBJ1-1; the D is unclear. This CDR3 region has 17 residues. Trimming cost V 0 bases and J 0 bases, with 14 bases left between them. CDR1 is SGHVS, CDR2 FNYEAQ, per germline.

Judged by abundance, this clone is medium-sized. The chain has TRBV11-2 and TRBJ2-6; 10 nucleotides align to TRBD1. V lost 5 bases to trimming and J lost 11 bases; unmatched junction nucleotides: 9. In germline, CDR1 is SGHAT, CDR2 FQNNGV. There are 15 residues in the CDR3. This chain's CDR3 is CASSLGQGGLYVLTF. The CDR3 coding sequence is TGTGCCAGCAGCCTTGGACAGGGGGGTTTGTACGTCCTGACTTTC.

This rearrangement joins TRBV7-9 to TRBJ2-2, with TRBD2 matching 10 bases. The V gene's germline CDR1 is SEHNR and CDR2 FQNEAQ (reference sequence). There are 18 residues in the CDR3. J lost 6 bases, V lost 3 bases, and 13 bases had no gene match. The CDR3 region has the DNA TGTGCCAGCAGCTTTCCCCTAGCGGGGGTTTTAATAGCCGGGGAGCTGTTTTTT. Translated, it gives CASSFPLAGVLIAGELFF.

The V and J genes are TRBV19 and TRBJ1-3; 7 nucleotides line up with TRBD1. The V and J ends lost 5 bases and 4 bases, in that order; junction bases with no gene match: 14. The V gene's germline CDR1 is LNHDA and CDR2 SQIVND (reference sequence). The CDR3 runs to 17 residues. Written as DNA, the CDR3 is TGTGCCAGTAGTGTCGGCACAGGGGAAGTTTCCGGAAACACCATATATTTT. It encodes CASSVGTGEVSGNTIYF.